This T cell receptor beta chain was observed in a study of regulatory T cells in long-lasting Graves disease. In the study overall: Antithyroid drug exposure in newly diagnosed Graves' patients had lasted under 3 months.

This sample's time point: newly diagnosed GD, antithyroid drugs for less than 3 months. Isolated PBMC RNA provided the starting material for the TCR library. With 0 bases removed from V and 6 bases from J, the gap between germline ends came to 8 bases. This CDR3 is built from 14 residues. Germline V gene data show CDR1 as LGHDT and CDR2 as YNNKEL (reference sequence). This clonotype has ten or more counts. According to the study, TCR beta libraries were built with iRepertoire HTBI primers and CDR3-region Arm-PCR. TCRdb recomputed calls from the multiplex PCR reads with MiXCR, one row per CDR3 protein. The sample carries around 450,000 distinct CDR3 sequences, around 15% recorded once. A further study also used this sample, focusing on T cells in Graves' hyperthyroidism and ophthalmopathy. From that report: The majority of expanded thyroid clonotypes above 0.001 also appeared in blood.

This TCR was sampled from a man aged 35-49 years with Graves disease. The chain uses TRBV3-1 and TRBJ2-2; D gene ambiguous. The starting material was peripheral blood mononuclear cells (PBMCs), obtained at new diagnosis, from a patient treated with antithyroid drugs. DNA of the CDR3: TGTGCCAGCAGCCAAGATCAGTTGGCCGGGGAGCTGTTTTTT. Its translation is CASSQDQLAGELFF.